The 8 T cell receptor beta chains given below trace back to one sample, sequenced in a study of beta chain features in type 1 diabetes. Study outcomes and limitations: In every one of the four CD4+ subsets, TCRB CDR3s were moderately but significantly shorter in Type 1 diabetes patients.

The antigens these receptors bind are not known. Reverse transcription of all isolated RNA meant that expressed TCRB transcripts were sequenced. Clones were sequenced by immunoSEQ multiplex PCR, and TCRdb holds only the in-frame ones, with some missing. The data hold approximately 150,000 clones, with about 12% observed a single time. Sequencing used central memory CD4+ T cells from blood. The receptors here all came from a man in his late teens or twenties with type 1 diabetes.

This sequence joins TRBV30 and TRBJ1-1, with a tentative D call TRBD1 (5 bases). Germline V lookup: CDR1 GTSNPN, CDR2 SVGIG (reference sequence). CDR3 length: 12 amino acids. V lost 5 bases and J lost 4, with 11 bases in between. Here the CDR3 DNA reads TGTGCCTGGGCGCCCGGGACCACTGAAGCTTTCTTT. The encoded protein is CAWAPGTTEAFF.

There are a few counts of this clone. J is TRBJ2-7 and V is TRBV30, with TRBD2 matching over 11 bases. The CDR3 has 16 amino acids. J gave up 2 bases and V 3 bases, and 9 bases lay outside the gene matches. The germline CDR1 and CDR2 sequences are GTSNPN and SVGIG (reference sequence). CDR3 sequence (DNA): TGTGCCTGGAGGGTACTAGCGGGGGATCTCACCTACGAGCAGTACTTC. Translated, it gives CAWRVLAGDLTYEQYF.

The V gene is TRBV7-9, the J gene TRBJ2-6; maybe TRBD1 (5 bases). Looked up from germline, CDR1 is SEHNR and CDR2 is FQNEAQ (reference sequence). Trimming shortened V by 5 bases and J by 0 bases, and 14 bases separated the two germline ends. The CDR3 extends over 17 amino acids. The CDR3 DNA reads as TGTGCCAGCAGCAGTTTCGACAGATTCTCTGGGGCCAACGTCCTGACTTTC. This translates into CASSSFDRFSGANVLTF.

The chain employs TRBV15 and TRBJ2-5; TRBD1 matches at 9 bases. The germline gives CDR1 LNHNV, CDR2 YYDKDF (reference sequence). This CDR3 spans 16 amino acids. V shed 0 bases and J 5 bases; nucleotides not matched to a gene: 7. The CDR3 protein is CATSRDGGQGWETQYF. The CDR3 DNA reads TGTGCCACCAGCAGAGATGGGGGACAGGGTTGGGAGACCCAGTACTTC.

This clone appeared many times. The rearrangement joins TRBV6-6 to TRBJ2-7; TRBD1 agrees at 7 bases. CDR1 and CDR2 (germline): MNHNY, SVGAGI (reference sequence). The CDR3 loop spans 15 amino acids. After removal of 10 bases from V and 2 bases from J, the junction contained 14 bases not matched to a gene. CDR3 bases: TGTGCCACCCATGGGGCCGGGACAGAGACCTACGAGCAGTACTTC. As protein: CATHGAGTETYEQYF.

CDR3 DNA sequence: TGTGCCTGGGCCGGGACAGGCGTCTACGAGCAGTACTTC. This codes for CAWAGTGVYEQYF. The V gene is TRBV30, the J gene TRBJ2-7, with TRBD1 matching over 8 bases. CDR3 length: 13 residues. J gave up 3 bases and V 5 bases, and 6 bases lay outside the gene matches. CDR1 GTSNPN and CDR2 SVGIG come from the germline V gene (reference sequence).

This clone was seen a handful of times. The CDR3 bases are TGTGCCAGTAGTACAGGGGTAGTCGCAGATACGCAGTATTTT. Translated, it gives CASSTGVVADTQYF. V is TRBV19 and J is TRBJ2-3, with D maybe TRBD1 (6 bases). CDR1 and CDR2 from the germline V gene are LNHDA and SQIVND (reference sequence). The V gene lost 4 bases and the J gene lost 4 bases, with 12 bases spanning the gap. The CDR3 length is 14 residues.

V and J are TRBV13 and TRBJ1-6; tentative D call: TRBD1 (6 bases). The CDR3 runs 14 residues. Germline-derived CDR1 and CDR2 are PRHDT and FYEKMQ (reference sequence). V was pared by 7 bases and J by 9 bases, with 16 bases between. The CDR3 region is CASTPGTRASPLHF. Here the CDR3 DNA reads TGTGCCAGCACCCCCGGGACACGGGCTTCACCCCTCCACTTT.